Reported below is one TCR beta chain. No antigen is known for it. The data derive from a study of shared clonotypes between healthy human individuals. Study-wide points: A handful of donors had roughly 5% of their naive CD4 clonotypes in common. Clonotypes shared by all four donors outscored non-shared clonotypes in generation probability.

V gave up 5 bases and J gave up 14 bases, with 19 bases separating them. Germline values: CDR1 SGHTA, CDR2 FQGNSA. The CDR3 runs 13 residues. Here immunoSEQ multiplex PCR was the method, and the copy in TCRdb shows in-frame clones only, minus some. The sample has more than 1 million clones, around 78% seen once. The sequence derives from a man between 18 and 35 years old in good health. Some clones in this sample may be carry-over from other donors' samples. The rearrangement joins TRBV7-2 to TRBJ2-1; D assignment may be TRBD1 or TRBD2 (5 bases each). The sequencing input was memory CD4+ T cells from PBMCs. Subset given: CD45RA-negative fraction. The CDR3, as DNA: TGTGCCAGCAGCCGGGGCAAGGGAGTGGTAAAGTTCTTC. This codes for CASSRGKGVVKFF.